This T cell receptor (beta chain) was identified in a study of regulatory T cells. Study-level findings and limits: Hydrophobic residues at CDR3 positions 6 and 7 were enriched in conventional CD4+ T cells of CD3G-deficient patients.

The PCR used 52 TRBV and 13 TRBJ primers. Data came from immunoSEQ multiplex PCR; TCRdb stores just in-frame clones and leaves some out. The sample lists some 31,000 clones, 93% occurring once. As regards this clone: What it binds is unknown.

V gave up 4 bases and J gave up 3 bases, with 9 bases separating them. Per germline, CDR1 LNHDA and CDR2 SQIVND (reference sequence). CDR3 length: 13 residues. Every patient with CD3G deficiency had evidence of autoimmunity. Patients aged 2 to 39 years had fewer naive and more memory CD4+ and CD8+ T cells. Regulatory (CD25-high CD127-low) and conventional (CD25-low CD127-high) CD4+ T cells were sorted separately. This sequence was found in a child aged 2 to 10 with CD3G deficiency. J is TRBJ1-1 and V is TRBV19; possibly TRBD1 for D (5 bases). What was sequenced was conventional CD4+ T cells sorted from blood. CDR3 DNA: TGTGCCAGTAGTAGGCAGGGCGACACTGAAGCTTTCTTT. The encoded protein is CASSRQGDTEAFF.